This TCR beta chain appears in the sequencing data of a study of blood T cells in healthy people across ages. Study-level findings and limits: Aged donors had fewer naive CD4+ cells and lower diversity than long-lived donors.

Worth noting for this clonotype: Its antigen is as yet unknown.

The CDR3 spans 14 residues. The germline gives CDR1 DFQATT, CDR2 SNEGSKA (reference sequence). With V trimmed by 5 bases and J by 3 bases, 5 bases remained unmatched. PCR was performed a second time for 7 to 11 cycles using a sample-barcoded 5' primer and a J-beta primer mix. One entry per CDR3 protein, called by TCRdb with MiXCR from the 5' RACE reads. The table has hundreds of thousands of distinct CDR3 sequences, approximately 30% seen once. Sequences were obtained from blood. The chain is built from TRBV20-1 and TRBJ2-1; 9 nucleotides align to TRBD1. This clonotype was sampled from an elderly woman in good health. The CDR3 protein is CSARVTGGYNEQFF. In DNA, the CDR3 is TGCAGTGCTCGGGTGACAGGGGGCTACAATGAGCAGTTCTTC.